The text below deals with one TCR beta chain. Its antigen is as yet unknown. This may be a read error, as it is one base from a much larger clone. The sample belongs to a study of T cells in Graves' hyperthyroidism and ophthalmopathy. Whole-study results and caveats: Blood also showed most of the thyroid clonotypes that were expanded above 0.001. The model foresaw ophthalmopathy a median roughly 6 months prior to onset.

Amplified TCR beta CDR3 regions came from RNA transcripts. First-round RT-PCR of the TCR CDR3 relied on the HTBI primer set. TCRdb called the multiplex PCR reads again in MiXCR, with one record for every CDR3 protein. The sample holds about 260,000 distinct CDR3 sequences, about 20% seen once. CDR3 length: 13 residues. Germline V gene sequence: CDR1 KGHSH, CDR2 LQKENI. The chain combines TRBV18 with TRBJ1-4, with D maybe TRBD1 (5 bases). The sequence was obtained from a young man with Graves' ophthalmopathy. Sequenced material: blood. DNA for the CDR3: TGTGCCAGCTCACGGGGACCTACAGAAAAACTGCTTTTT. Its protein is CASSRGPTEKLLF.